Listed below are T cell receptor beta chains from one sample, sequenced in a study of T cell repertoires in cytomegalovirus infection. TCRdb itself ran the reads through MiXCR, one entry per CDR3 protein. The sample holds around 210,000 distinct CDR3 sequences; 6% to 8% are singletons and the top ten take under 7%. Sequences were obtained from PBMCs. The origin of the receptors is a human donor in good health (CMV status not recorded). Some clones in this sample may be carry-over from other donors' samples. CDR3s include the opening cysteine and the closing phenylalanine or tryptophan. D genes are given only for firm matches. The listing skips clone size in some rows; elsewhere it reads once, few, many or a size class.

V gene	CDR3 length	D gene	J gene	clone size	CDR3 protein	CDR3 DNA
TRBV20-1	12	TRBD1	TRBJ1-1	few	CSATGTGRQTFF	TGCAGTGCGACAGGGACAGGCCGTCAAACTTTCTTT
TRBV19	16	.	TRBJ2-6	many	CASNGGPPSGANVLTF	TGTGCCAGTAACGGAGGGCCCCCTTCTGGGGCCAACGTCCTGACTTTC
TRBV20-1	13	.	TRBJ1-2	many	CSARSGDGYGYTF	TGCAGTGCTAGATCAGGGGACGGCTATGGCTACACCTTC
TRBV29-1	15	TRBD2	TRBJ2-7	many	CSASLLAGVSSEQYF	TGCAGCGCGTCCTTACTAGCGGGGGTATCTAGCGAGCAGTACTTC
TRBV4-3	14	TRBD1	TRBJ1-2	many	CASSQEQGNYGYTF	TGCGCCAGCAGCCAAGAACAGGGGAACTATGGCTACACCTTC
TRBV7-2	15	TRBD2	TRBJ2-3	many	CASSSTSGAPDTQYF	TGTGCCAGCAGCTCGACTAGCGGGGCTCCAGATACGCAGTATTTT
TRBV25-1	13	.	TRBJ1-1	few	CASSDSRGAVAFF	TGTGCCAGCAGTGATTCCAGGGGAGCAGTAGCTTTCTTT
TRBV19	15	.	TRBJ2-2	.	CASSTPRLNTGELFF	TGTGCCAGTAGTACTCCGCGACTTAACACCGGGGAGCTGTTTTTT
TRBV4-3	14	TRBD1	TRBJ1-1	few	CASSQTGANTEAFF	TGCGCCAGCAGCCAGACAGGGGCCAACACTGAAGCTTTCTTT
TRBV6-1	15	TRBD1	TRBJ2-5	many	CASSEQGAIQETQYF	TGTGCCAGCAGTGAACAGGGGGCGATTCAAGAGACCCAGTACTTC
TRBV11-2	15	TRBD2	TRBJ2-3	many	CASSFRASGRDTQYF	TGTGCCAGCAGCTTTCGGGCTAGCGGGAGGGATACGCAGTATTTT
TRBV7-2	15	.	TRBJ2-1	many	CASTTMGRAYNEQFF	TGTGCCAGCACCACGATGGGCAGGGCCTACAATGAGCAGTTCTTC
TRBV7-2	13	TRBD1	TRBJ1-2	many	CASSGDRGLGYTF	TGTGCCAGCAGCGGAGACAGGGGGCTCGGCTACACCTTC
TRBV28	14	.	TRBJ2-7	few	CASSGPSSSYEQYF	TGTGCCAGCAGTGGACCCTCGAGCTCCTACGAGCAGTACTTC
TRBV5-1	12	.	TRBJ1-2	few	CASRFLNYGYTF	TGCGCCAGCAGATTTCTAAACTATGGCTACACCTTC
TRBV30	15	.	TRBJ1-2	many	CAWSVPTAITRGYTF	TGTGCCTGGAGTGTACCGACAGCCATTACTCGAGGCTACACCTTC
TRBV5-6	16	TRBD1	TRBJ2-7	many	CASSLGAGTGGNEQYF	TGTGCCAGCAGCTTGGGTGCCGGGACAGGGGGGAACGAGCAGTACTTC
TRBV6-2/TRBV6-3	14	TRBD1	TRBJ2-7	many	CASSSPGTAYEQYF	TGTGCCAGCAGTTCCCCGGGGACAGCCTACGAGCAGTACTTC
TRBV7-2	18	.	TRBJ2-3	many	CASSLGLPGAPSTDTQYF	TGTGCCAGCAGCTTAGGGCTCCCAGGGGCACCTAGCACAGATACGCAGTATTTT
TRBV20-1	14	TRBD1	TRBJ1-6	.	CSARGDRDNSPLHF	TGCAGTGCTAGAGGGGACAGGGATAATTCACCCCTCCACTTT
TRBV12-3/TRBV12-4	16	TRBD1	TRBJ2-1	.	CASSFSGQGARIGEFF	TGTGCCAGCAGTTTCTCCGGACAGGGGGCCCGTATTGGGGAGTTCTTC
TRBV29-1	14	TRBD1	TRBJ2-1	few	CSAVGTGTYNEQFF	TGCAGCGCCGTGGGGACAGGGACCTACAATGAGCAGTTCTTC
TRBV2	13	.	TRBJ1-1	few	CASTRAPRTEAFF	TGTGCCAGCACCAGGGCCCCGAGGACTGAAGCTTTCTTT
TRBV9	13	TRBD1	TRBJ2-5	many	CASSPPGQGTQYF	TGTGCCAGCAGCCCTCCGGGACAGGGGACCCAGTACTTC
TRBV20-1	13	.	TRBJ2-5	few	CSARDPNSETQYF	TGCAGTGCTAGAGATCCTAACTCGGAGACCCAGTACTTC
TRBV28	16	.	TRBJ1-5	many	CASSPPAGYSNQPQHF	TGTGCCAGCAGTCCACCGGCGGGGTATAGCAATCAGCCCCAGCATTTT
TRBV12-3/TRBV12-4	15	.	TRBJ2-5	many	CASSLRILPPQTQYF	TGTGCCAGCAGTTTGAGGATCCTACCACCCCAGACCCAGTACTTC
TRBV7-2	16	.	TRBJ1-2	many	CASSLGSAVLHYGYTF	TGTGCCAGCAGCCTGGGGAGCGCCGTACTCCACTATGGCTACACCTTC
TRBV7-6	15	.	TRBJ2-1	.	CASSVTGLLYNEQFF	TGTGCCAGCAGTGTCACAGGACTCCTCTACAATGAGCAGTTCTTC
TRBV28	12	.	TRBJ1-1	few	CASTPGTLEAFF	TGTGCCAGCACCCCCGGGACTCTCGAAGCTTTCTTT
TRBV7-3	14	.	TRBJ1-1	many	CASALGSLNTEAFF	TGTGCCAGCGCTTTGGGGTCTCTGAACACTGAAGCTTTCTTT
TRBV30	14	.	TRBJ2-1	.	CAWSMGVTYNEQFF	TGTGCCTGGAGTATGGGGGTTACCTACAATGAGCAGTTCTTC
TRBV14	14	.	TRBJ2-5	many	CASSQDWGTETQYF	TGTGCCAGCAGCCAAGATTGGGGCACGGAGACCCAGTACTTC
TRBV4-2	15	.	TRBJ2-1	many	CASSQDSRLDNEQFF	TGTGCCAGCAGCCAAGATAGTCGGCTAGACAATGAGCAGTTCTTC
TRBV29-1	14	.	TRBJ1-3	many	CSAYRSDSGNTIYF	TGCAGCGCCTACAGGAGCGACTCTGGAAACACCATATATTTT
TRBV6-4	13	.	TRBJ1-6	many	CASSAGINSPLHF	TGTGCCAGCAGTGCAGGAATTAATTCACCCCTCCACTTT
TRBV19	15	.	TRBJ1-1	.	CASRSGFSMNTEAFF	TGTGCCAGTAGGTCAGGTTTTTCGATGAACACTGAAGCTTTCTTT
TRBV9	15	.	TRBJ2-7	.	CASSGSGTSSYEQYF	TGTGCCAGCAGCGGTTCCGGGACATCCTCCTACGAGCAGTACTTC
TRBV10-3	15	.	TRBJ1-1	few	CAISATRDPNTEAFF	TGTGCCATCAGTGCCACCCGGGACCCGAACACTGAAGCTTTCTTT
TRBV12-3/TRBV12-4	14	.	TRBJ1-3	many	CASSSTGTGNTIYF	TGTGCCAGCAGTTCAACAGGGACCGGAAACACCATATATTTT
TRBV19	14	.	TRBJ2-3	many	CASEGGTHRDTQYF	TGTGCCAGCGAGGGGGGAACACATCGAGATACGCAGTATTTT
TRBV6-5	16	TRBD1	TRBJ2-1	many	CASSYFGGDRGDEQFF	TGTGCCAGCAGTTACTTCGGGGGAGACAGGGGCGATGAGCAGTTCTTC